This T cell receptor beta chain appears in the sequencing data of a study of human T cells and chemical hapten exposure. General observations from the study: No shift was seen in TCRs above 1 in 1000 frequency with DPC sensitization.

TCRdb passed the RACE reads through MiXCR, listing each CDR3 protein once. The table has more than 250,000 distinct CDR3 sequences, about 8.6% seen once. The CDR3 length is 15 residues. The germline CDR1 and CDR2 sequences are SGHTA and FQGNSA. Trimming removed 6 bases at V and 9 bases at J, with 18 bases between. Regarding this clonotype: Its antigen is not identified.

Indicated time point: pre-sensitization, week 0. Treatment described: therapeutic diphenylcyclopropenone sensitization with weekly scalp DPC. The V gene is TRBV7-2, the J gene TRBJ1-6; D may be TRBD1 (5 bases). This receptor was obtained from a woman in her thirties or forties with alopecia areata. Some clones in this sample may be carry-over from other donors' samples. The material sequenced was whole blood, taken in connection with sensitization to the hapten diphenylcyclopropenone (DPC). The CDR3, as DNA: TGTGCCAGCAGGGGGACGATCGGACGTTCTTCACCCCTCCACTTT. Translating gives CASRGTIGRSSPLHF.